A single sample is the source of the 32 T cell receptor beta chains below, sequenced in a study of cytomegalovirus exposure and HLA in healthy donors. PCR amplification relied on 60 Vbeta primers (plus 13 Jbeta primers). Using immunoSEQ multiplex PCR, the repertoire was profiled, and TCRdb retains in-frame clones only, with some absent. This table has 150,000 to 200,000 clones, roughly 80% appearing once. Sequenced: PBMCs. These receptors all stem from a man aged 50-60 years in good health and CMV-seropositive.

V and J are TRBV5-1 and TRBJ2-5; no reliable D call. The CDR3 sequence is 12 residues long. The V end lost 4 bases, the J end lost 0 bases, and 4 bases lay between the germline ends. Germline lookup yields CDR1 SGHRS and CDR2 YFSETQ. For the CDR3, the DNA is TGCGCCAGCAGCCCCGACCAAGAGACCCAGTACTTC. Its protein is CASSPDQETQYF.

The chain carries TRBV10-3 and TRBJ2-7; 8 bases map to TRBD1. Germline-derived CDR1 and CDR2 are ENHRY and SYGVKD. The length of the CDR3 is 13 residues. Trimming took 7 bases from V and 2 from J; bases not matched to a gene: 4. In DNA form, the CDR3 reads TGTGCCATCATGGGGACAGGTACCTACGAGCAGTACTTC. Translated: CAIMGTGTYEQYF.

The chain combines TRBV2 with TRBJ2-1; 7 nucleotides line up with TRBD1. J was trimmed by 0 bases and V by 6 bases; bases with no gene match: 5. CDR1 and CDR2 from the germline V gene are SNHLY and FYNNEI. The CDR3 loop spans 15 amino acids. The chain's CDR3 is CASRSTGSSYNEQFF. The CDR3 DNA sequence: TGTGCCAGCAGGTCGACAGGGAGCTCCTACAATGAGCAGTTCTTC.

The gene calls are TRBV7-9 and TRBJ1-1; 8 nucleotides match TRBD1. In germline, CDR1 is SEHNR, CDR2 FQNEAQ (reference sequence). The CDR3 spans 17 residues. J gave up 0 bases and V 1 base, and 7 bases lay outside the gene matches. The CDR3 bases are TGTGCCAGCAGCTTAGTGGGGACAGGATTATTGAACACTGAAGCTTTCTTT. This gives the protein CASSLVGTGLLNTEAFF.

This clone was seen more than once but under ten times. The chain combines TRBV15 with TRBJ2-2; 9 bases match TRBD2. V shed 6 bases and J 5 bases; nucleotides not matched to a gene: 13. Germline V gene lookup returns CDR1 LNHNV and CDR2 YYDKDF (reference sequence). The CDR3 covers 17 residues. The CDR3 loop is CATRPLAGTEWTGELFF. DNA of the CDR3: TGTGCCACCAGACCCCTAGCGGGGACGGAGTGGACCGGGGAGCTGTTTTTT. Full variable domain (outside the CDR3, taken from reference TRBV15 and TRBJ2-2): DAMVIQNPRYQVTQFGKPVTLSCSQTLNHNVMYWYQQKSSQAPKLLFHYYDKDFNNEADTPDNFQSRRPNTSFCFLDIRSPGLGDTAMYLCATRPLAGTEWTGELFFGEGSRLTVL.

The V and J genes are TRBV5-1 and TRBJ2-7; 10 nucleotides line up with TRBD2. This CDR3 comprises 16 residues. V lost 1 base and J lost 7; bases outside the gene matches: 11. The germline CDR1 and CDR2 sequences are SGHRS and YFSETQ. Here the CDR3 DNA reads TGCGCCAGCAGCTTGAGCCCCCTAGCGGGAGTCGAAGAGCAGTACTTC. Amino acids: CASSLSPLAGVEEQYF.

This clone showed up just a few times. The chain couples TRBV4-1 to TRBJ2-6; 13 nucleotides align to TRBD2. The CDR3 extends over 20 amino acids. From germline, CDR1 is MGHRA and CDR2 YSYEKL. The V and J ends lost 1 base and 0 bases, in that order; junction bases with no gene match: 6. CDR3 coding DNA: TGCGCCAGCAGCCAAGGACTAGCGGGAGGCCGTAGCTCTGGGGCCAACGTCCTGACTTTC. This sequence encodes CASSQGLAGGRSSGANVLTF.

The rearrangement links TRBV2 to TRBJ2-5; possibly TRBD2 for D (6 bases). V dropped 8 bases and J dropped 5 bases, with 15 bases sitting between them. The CDR3 is 13 amino acids. CDR1 is SNHLY and CDR2 is FYNNEI in the germline V gene. The CDR3, as DNA: TGTGCCAGCGTGATCCCCGGGAGCGAGACCCAGTACTTC. The encoded protein is CASVIPGSETQYF.

The chain has TRBV5-1 and TRBJ2-1; 8 positions agree with TRBD2. Germline V lookup: CDR1 SGHRS, CDR2 YFSETQ. Losses at the gene ends were 0 bases for V and 0 bases for J; bases not matched to a gene: 5. This CDR3 region has 17 residues. The CDR3 here is CASSLVRGGSSYNEQFF. For the CDR3, the DNA is TGCGCCAGCAGCTTGGTCCGCGGGGGGAGCTCCTACAATGAGCAGTTCTTC.

The genes are TRBV29-1 and TRBJ1-1; D gene uncertain. This CDR3 comprises 16 residues. Looked up from germline, CDR1 is SQVTM and CDR2 is ANQGSEA. V was pared by 3 bases and J by 6 bases, with 23 bases between. The CDR3 nucleotides read TGCAGCGTTGACCCTCGATCGGGCAGCGGCCGTGCTGAAGCTTTCTTT. As protein: CSVDPRSGSGRAEAFF.

The rearrangement uses TRBV6-5 and TRBJ1-2; D is undetermined. The ends were cut back, 6 bases at V and 11 bases at J, with 25 bases in the middle. Germline values: CDR1 MNHEY, CDR2 SVGAGI. This CDR3 region has 15 residues. CDR3 coding DNA: TGTGCCAGCAGCCCCCCCGGGTTCGTCCGTGCATATTACACCTTC. The encoded protein is CASSPPGFVRAYYTF.

The chain links TRBV7-8 to TRBJ2-1; perhaps TRBD2 as D (5 bases). Trimming cost V 1 base and J 4 bases, with 11 bases left between them. In germline, CDR1 is SGHVS, CDR2 FQNEAQ. The CDR3 extends over 15 amino acids. CDR3 in amino acids: CASSLELAAYNEQFF. The CDR3 DNA reads as TGTGCCAGCAGCTTAGAGCTAGCAGCGTACAATGAGCAGTTCTTC.

The sample holds a few counts of this clone. The rearrangement joins TRBV5-5 to TRBJ2-1, with 11 bases fitting TRBD1. This CDR3 has 15 amino acids. V was pared by 3 bases and J by 6 bases, with 5 bases of the junction left unmatched. Germline V CDR1 and CDR2: SGHKS, YYEKEE (reference sequence). DNA for the CDR3: TGTGCCAGCAGCTCCTACGGGACAGGGGGCAATGAGCAGTTCTTC. It codes for CASSSYGTGGNEQFF.

The V gene is TRBV30, the J gene TRBJ1-2; D possibly corresponds to TRBD1 (5 bases). The germline V and J ends were trimmed by 0 bases and 3 bases, with 8 bases remaining between them. In germline, CDR1 is GTSNPN, CDR2 SVGIG (reference sequence). The CDR3 has 13 residues. CDR3 in amino acids: CAWSVGRDYGYTF. Here the CDR3 DNA reads TGTGCCTGGAGTGTAGGCAGGGACTATGGCTACACCTTC. Full variable domain (outside the CDR3, taken from reference TRBV30 and TRBJ1-2): SQTIHQWPATLVQPVGSPLSLECTVEGTSNPNLYWYRQAAGRGLQLLFYSVGIGQISSEVPQNLSASRPQDRQFILSSKKLLLSDSGFYLCAWSVGRDYGYTFGSGTRLTVV.

This chain connects TRBV29-1 to TRBJ1-1; the match to TRBD1 covers 9 bases. The J segment lost 6 bases and the V segment lost 3 bases, leaving 11 bases of the junction unmatched. Germline V gives CDR1 SQVTM, CDR2 ANQGSEA. This CDR3 has 15 amino acids. Here the CDR3 DNA reads TGCAGCGTTGATGAGGGGACAGGGTATAAGGCTGAAGCTTTCTTT. Its protein product is CSVDEGTGYKAEAFF. The whole variable domain, filled in from reference TRBV29-1 and TRBJ1-1, reads SAVISQKPSRDICQRGTSLTIQCQVDSQVTMMFWYRQQPGQSLTLIATANQGSEATYESGFVIDKFPISRPNLTFSTLTVSNMSPEDSSIYLCSVDEGTGYKAEAFFGQGTRLTVV.

For the CDR3, the DNA is TGTGCCAGCAGTCGTGCGGGACCGGGGGCCTACGAGCAGTACTTC. Amino acid sequence: CASSRAGPGAYEQYF. The chain links TRBV27 to TRBJ2-7, with D possibly matching TRBD2 (6 bases). The CDR3 loop spans 15 amino acids. In germline, CDR1 is MNHEY, CDR2 SMNVEV (reference sequence). Trimming removed 5 bases at V and 2 bases at J, with 16 bases between.

This clone was seen only a few times. The V call is TRBV5-4, the J call TRBJ1-5, with D maybe TRBD1 (6 bases). CDR1 and CDR2 (germline): SGHNT, YYREEE (reference sequence). With 2 bases removed from V and 8 bases from J, the gap between germline ends came to 20 bases. The CDR3 loop spans 16 amino acids. In nucleotides, the CDR3 is TGTGCCAGCAGCTTAGTCTACGATATAGCAGGGGAGCCCCAGCATTTT. It encodes CASSLVYDIAGEPQHF.

V gene TRBV18 combines with J gene TRBJ1-5; 7 bases fit TRBD1. Germline V gene sequence: CDR1 KGHSH, CDR2 LQKENI. This CDR3 has 13 residues. V trimming: 8 bases; J trimming: 7 bases; junction bases outside the gene matches: 8. CDR3 protein: CASTQGLKQPQHF. The CDR3 bases are TGTGCCAGCACACAGGGGCTTAAGCAGCCCCAGCATTTT.

The chain joins TRBV2 to TRBJ2-3; tentatively, D is TRBD2 (5 bases). CDR1 SNHLY and CDR2 FYNNEI come from the germline V gene. V was trimmed by 7 bases and J by 3 bases, leaving 11 bases between them. This CDR3 has 13 residues. The CDR3 DNA reads as TGTGCCAGCACGAGGGCTGAGACAGATACGCAGTATTTT. Translated: CASTRAETDTQYF.

The count of this clone is one. This rearrangement joins TRBV29-1 to TRBJ2-5; TRBD2 agrees at 10 bases. This CDR3 contains 15 residues. V trimming: 0 bases; J trimming: 5 bases; junction bases outside the gene matches: 6. Germline loops: CDR1 SQVTM, CDR2 ANQGSEA. CDR3 amino acids: CSVEDSGRGGETQYF. In DNA form, the CDR3 reads TGCAGCGTTGAAGACAGCGGGAGGGGGGGGGAGACCCAGTACTTC.

V is TRBV4-2 and J is TRBJ2-3, with 13 nucleotides matching TRBD2. Germline loops: CDR1 LGHNA, CDR2 YNFKEQ. CDR3 length: 16 residues. Trimming took 0 bases from V and 6 from J; bases not matched to a gene: 3. The CDR3 loop is CASSQDTSGGADTQYF. The CDR3 nucleotides are TGTGCCAGCAGCCAAGATACTAGCGGGGGGGCCGATACGCAGTATTTT.

The rearrangement joins TRBV7-9 to TRBJ1-1; 7 nucleotides line up with TRBD1. The CDR3 is 15 residues long. V dropped 4 bases and J dropped 0; count of bases not matched to a gene: 5. The germline CDR1 and CDR2 sequences are SEHNR and FQNEAQ (reference sequence). CDR3 in amino acids: CASSSTDRVNTEAFF. CDR3 sequence (DNA): TGTGCCAGCAGCTCCACCGACAGGGTGAACACTGAAGCTTTCTTT. Using reference TRBV7-9 and TRBJ1-1 for the parts outside the CDR3, the full variable domain is DTGVSQNPRHKITKRGQNVTFRCDPISEHNRLYWYRQTLGQGPEFLTYFQNEAQLEKSRLLSDRFSAERPKGSFSTLEIQRTEQGDSAMYLCASSSTDRVNTEAFFGQGTRLTVV.

Only a few counts were recorded for this clone. The V call is TRBV18, the J call TRBJ1-5; TRBD1 matches at 9 bases. Per germline, CDR1 KGHSH and CDR2 LQKENI. V was pared by 3 bases and J by 4 bases, with 7 bases of the junction left unmatched. The CDR3 consists of 16 residues. This chain's CDR3 is CASSPGQGRGNQPQHF. DNA of the CDR3: TGTGCCAGCTCACCGGGACAGGGTCGCGGGAATCAGCCCCAGCATTTT.

This sequence joins TRBV20-1 and TRBJ2-5, with D uncertain. The CDR3 is made up of 11 amino acids. Germline CDR1 DFQATT, CDR2 SNEGSKA (reference sequence). V lost 3 bases, J lost 7 bases, and 9 bases lay in between. The CDR3, as DNA: TGCAGTGCTAGGGGCAGTCCGACCCAGTACTTC. This sequence encodes CSARGSPTQYF.

This rearrangement joins TRBV28 to TRBJ2-7; 8 bases agree with TRBD1. Germline CDR1 reads MDHEN; CDR2 reads SYDVKM. Losses at the gene ends were 6 bases for V and 4 bases for J; bases not matched to a gene: 5. The CDR3 covers 13 residues. CDR3: CASSPTGEYEQYF. The CDR3 coding sequence is TGTGCCAGCAGCCCGACAGGGGAGTACGAGCAGTACTTC.

The rearrangement joins TRBV27 to TRBJ2-4, with 14 bases that match TRBD2. CDR3 length: 17 residues. V lost 5 bases to trimming and J lost 3 bases; unmatched junction nucleotides: 6. CDR1 and CDR2 from the germline V gene are MNHEY and SMNVEV (reference sequence). DNA of the CDR3: TGTGCCAGCAGTCCAAGGACTAGCGGGGGGAGCAAAAACATTCAGTACTTC. Translated, it gives CASSPRTSGGSKNIQYF.

This clone was observed a few times. The chain employs TRBV30 and TRBJ1-1; D call uncertain. The CDR3 spans 11 residues. CDR1 is GTSNPN and CDR2 is SVGIG in the germline V gene (reference sequence). With 7 bases removed from V and 3 bases from J, the gap between germline ends came to 9 bases. CDR3 in amino acids: CAFDGDTEAFF. The CDR3 DNA reads TGTGCCTTCGACGGAGACACTGAAGCTTTCTTT.

This chain links TRBV7-9 with TRBJ1-1; 8 bases are a match to TRBD1. V lost 5 bases to trimming and J lost 4 bases; unmatched junction nucleotides: 6. Germline V gives CDR1 SEHNR, CDR2 FQNEAQ (reference sequence). The length of the CDR3 is 14 residues. The CDR3 loop is CASSPDRVITEAFF. The CDR3 DNA is TGTGCCAGCAGCCCGGACAGGGTGATCACTGAAGCTTTCTTT.

This chain connects TRBV7-8 to TRBJ2-6; TRBD1 is a possible D gene (5 bases). Germline CDR1 SGHVS, CDR2 FQNEAQ. The CDR3 spans 16 residues. Trimming pared 7 bases from V and 2 bases from J, leaving 15 bases between. CDR3 in DNA: TGTGCCAGCAACAAGAGAGACAGAGCTGGGGCCAACGTCCTGACTTTC. Its translation is CASNKRDRAGANVLTF.

The V and J genes are TRBV30 and TRBJ1-6; D gene uncertain. The CDR3 totals 13 residues. Trimming pared 0 bases from V and 6 bases from J, leaving 6 bases between. Germline CDR1 GTSNPN, CDR2 SVGIG (reference sequence). The CDR3 protein is CAWSVLGNSPLHF. CDR3 nucleotides: TGTGCCTGGAGTGTACTTGGTAATTCACCCCTCCACTTT.

This clone was counted only a few times. This rearrangement joins TRBV28 to TRBJ1-1; D not certain. Germline loops: CDR1 MDHEN, CDR2 SYDVKM. V was shortened by 6 bases and J by 5 bases, with 10 bases between the two germline ends. The length of the CDR3 is 12 residues. The CDR3 DNA is TGTGCCAGCAGCCTCGCGGTTACTGAAGCTTTCTTT. Translated: CASSLAVTEAFF. The full variable domain, its missing parts supplied by reference TRBV28 and TRBJ1-1, is DVKVTQSSRYLVKRTGEKVFLECVQDMDHENMFWYRQDPGLGLRLIYFSYDVKMKEKGDIPEGYSVSREKKERFSLILESASTNQTSMYLCASSLAVTEAFFGQGTRLTVV.

This clone showed up just a few times. CDR3 DNA sequence: TGTGCCAGCTGCCGGGACAGTCTCTATGGCTACACCTTC. Its protein is CASCRDSLYGYTF. The chain uses TRBV28 and TRBJ1-2; TRBD1 matches at 7 bases. This CDR3 contains 13 residues. J lost 4 bases, V lost 8 bases, and 7 bases had no gene match. Germline CDR1 is MDHEN and CDR2 is SYDVKM.